The source of this T cell receptor (beta chain) is a study of shared clonotypes between healthy human individuals. Overall study findings and caveats: Clonotype sharing among donors was thought likely to change with sequencing depth.

This table comes from immunoSEQ multiplex PCR, and its TCRdb copy is limited to in-frame clones, with some not included. The table shows approximately 2.3 million clones, with approximately 93% occurring only once. Details on this clone: Its antigen is not identified.

This CDR3 is built from 14 residues. The V and J ends lost 1 base and 0 bases respectively, with 7 bases between them. Germline loops: CDR1 GTSNPN, CDR2 SVGIG (reference sequence). Specimen: naive CD4+ T cells from PBMCs. Subset specified: CD45RA+ positively selected. The receptor was derived from a man between 18 and 35 years old in good health. Some clones in this sample may be carry-over from other donors' samples. The rearrangement links TRBV30 to TRBJ1-3; D is undetermined. The CDR3 loop reads CAWSDEGSGNTIYF. CDR3 DNA: TGTGCCTGGAGTGACGAGGGCTCTGGAAACACCATATATTTT. Supplemented by reference TRBV30 and TRBJ1-3, the full variable domain reads SQTIHQWPATLVQPVGSPLSLECTVEGTSNPNLYWYRQAAGRGLQLLFYSVGIGQISSEVPQNLSASRPQDRQFILSSKKLLLSDSGFYLCAWSDEGSGNTIYFGEGSWLTVV.